The next 2 T cell receptor beta chains were all read from a single sample in a study of blood T cells in healthy people across ages. Together with a sample-barcoded 5' primer, a J-beta primer mix was included in a second PCR lasting roughly 6 to 12 cycles. TCRdb reanalysed the 5' RACE reads using MiXCR and keeps one entry per CDR3 protein. The table has 1.8 million or so distinct CDR3 sequences, about 39% seen once. The sequenced sample was blood. The receptors derive from a human donor in good health.

J is TRBJ2-1 and V is TRBV5-8; either TRBD1 or TRBD2 may fit D (5 bases each). This CDR3 comprises 14 residues. With 7 bases removed from V and 10 bases from J, the gap between germline ends came to 21 bases. Germline loops: CDR1 SGHTS, CDR2 YDEGEE. The CDR3 DNA reads TGTGCCAGCCTGACAGACTACAATGGGATCGAGCAGTTCTTC. Its translation: CASLTDYNGIEQFF.

Details on this clonotype: Relative to the germline gene, one junction end is altered; a read error may explain this. The CDR3 sequence is CASSLGAGVEDTQYF. The CDR3 coding sequence is TGCGCCAGCAGTTTAGGAGCGGGGGTCGAAGATACGCAGTATTTT. The rearrangement uses TRBV12-3 or TRBV12-4 and TRBJ2-3, with 8 bases matching TRBD2. The length of the CDR3 is 15 residues.